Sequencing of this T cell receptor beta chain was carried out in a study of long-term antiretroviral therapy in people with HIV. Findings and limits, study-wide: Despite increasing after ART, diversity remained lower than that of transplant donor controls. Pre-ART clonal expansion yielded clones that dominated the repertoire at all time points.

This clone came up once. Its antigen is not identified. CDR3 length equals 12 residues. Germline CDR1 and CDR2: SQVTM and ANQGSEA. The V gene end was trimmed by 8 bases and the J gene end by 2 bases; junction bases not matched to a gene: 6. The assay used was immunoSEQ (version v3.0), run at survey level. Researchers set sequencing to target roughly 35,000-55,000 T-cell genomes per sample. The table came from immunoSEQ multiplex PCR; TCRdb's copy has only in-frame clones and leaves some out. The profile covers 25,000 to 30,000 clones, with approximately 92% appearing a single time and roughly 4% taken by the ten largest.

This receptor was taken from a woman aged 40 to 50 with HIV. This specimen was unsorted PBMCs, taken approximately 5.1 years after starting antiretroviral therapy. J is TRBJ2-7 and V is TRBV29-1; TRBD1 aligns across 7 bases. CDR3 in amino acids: CSCRDSPYEQYF. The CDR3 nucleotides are TGCAGCTGCCGGGACAGCCCCTACGAGCAGTACTTC.